This TCR beta chain was captured by sequencing in a study of blood T cell repertoires in COVID-19. Across the study: The United States, Italy and Spain supplied acute and convalescent COVID-19 samples. In each case, the material was cDNA or gDNA derived from T cells, B-cell-depleted T cells, or PBMCs.

Per the original data handling: Amplification with reference gene primers provided the estimates of nucleated cell counts. TCRdb's table, derived via immunoSEQ multiplex PCR, lists solely in-frame clones and lacks some. Clone size and V and J calls were adopted from that table, with D and trimming inferred from the DNA. The data show over 60,000 clones, about four fifths seen once. The clonotype comes from a human donor in a cohort sampled during active COVID-19. Sequencing input: peripheral blood.

CDR3 in DNA: TGTGCCATCAGTGAGGGCCAGTCCTACGAGCAGTACTTC. Translated: CAISEGQSYEQYF. J is TRBJ2-7 and V is TRBV10-3; unclear D gene. Germline assignment: CDR1 ENHRY and CDR2 SYGVKD. The length of the CDR3 is 13 residues. The germline V and J ends were trimmed by 2 bases and 1 base, with 6 bases remaining between them.